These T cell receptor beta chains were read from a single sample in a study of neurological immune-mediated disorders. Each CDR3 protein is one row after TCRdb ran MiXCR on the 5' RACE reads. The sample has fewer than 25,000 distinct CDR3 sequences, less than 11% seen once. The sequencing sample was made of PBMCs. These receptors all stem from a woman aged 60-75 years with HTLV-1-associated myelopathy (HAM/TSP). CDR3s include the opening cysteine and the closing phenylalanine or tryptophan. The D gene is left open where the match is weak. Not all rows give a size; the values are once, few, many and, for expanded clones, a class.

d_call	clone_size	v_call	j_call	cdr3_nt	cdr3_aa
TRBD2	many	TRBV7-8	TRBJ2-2	TGTGCCAGCAGCCTAGGAGCGGGGGGGCCAACCGGGGAGCTGTTTTTT	CASSLGAGGPTGELFF
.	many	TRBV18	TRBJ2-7	TGTGCCAGCTCAGCAAACTACGAGCAGTACTTC	CASSANYEQYF
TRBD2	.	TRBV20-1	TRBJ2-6	TGCAGTGCTAGCGGGGGGTCTGGGGCCAACGTCCTGACTTTC	CSASGGSGANVLTF
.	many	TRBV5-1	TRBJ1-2	TGCGCCAGCAGCTTGGGGAGGGAGGTACGGCGAGGCTACACCTTC	CASSLGREVRRGYTF
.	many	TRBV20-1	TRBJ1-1	TGCAGTGCTAGAGATGGGGGAGGGGAGCAAACTGAAGCTTTCTTT	CSARDGGGEQTEAFF
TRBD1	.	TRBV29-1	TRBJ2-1	TGCAGCGTTGCACAGGGGGTCGACAATGAGCAGTTCTTC	CSVAQGVDNEQFF
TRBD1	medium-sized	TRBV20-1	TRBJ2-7	TGCAGTGCCCTAACCGGACAGGGATCTCTCGAGCAGTACTTC	CSALTGQGSLEQYF
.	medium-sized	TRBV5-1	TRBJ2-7	TGCGCCAGCAGCTCCTCCTACGAGCAGTACTTC	CASSSSYEQYF
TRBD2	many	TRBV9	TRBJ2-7	TGTGCCAGCAGCGTCTCCGGGACTAGCGGGGGTTACTACGAGCAGTACTTC	CASSVSGTSGGYYEQYF
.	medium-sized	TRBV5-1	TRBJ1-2	TGCGCCAGCAGCTTCGAGACACGTTATGGCTACACCTTC	CASSFETRYGYTF
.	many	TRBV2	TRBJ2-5	TGTGCCAGCTCGGGCCCCGGGGGAGAGACCCAGTACTTC	CASSGPGGETQYF
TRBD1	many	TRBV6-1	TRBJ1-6	TGTGCCAGCAGCCCCGGGACAGGGGTTTCACCCCTCCACTTT	CASSPGTGVSPLHF
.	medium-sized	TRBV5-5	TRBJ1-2	TGTGCCAGCAGCCCAGACGCGAGCTATGGCTACACCTTC	CASSPDASYGYTF
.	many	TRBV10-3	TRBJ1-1	TGTGCCATCAGTGGGGACCCTCAGAACACTGAAGCTTTCTTT	CAISGDPQNTEAFF
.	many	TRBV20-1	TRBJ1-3	TGCAGTGCCGCGGTAGGGAAGGTTGCTGGAAACACCATATATTTT	CSAAVGKVAGNTIYF
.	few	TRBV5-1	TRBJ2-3	TGCGCCAGCAGCTTGGCGGGGGCTGTCACAGATACGCAGTATTTT	CASSLAGAVTDTQYF
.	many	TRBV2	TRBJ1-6	TGTGCCAAACAGGGAAGCTCCTATAATTCACCCCTCCACTTT	CAKQGSSYNSPLHF
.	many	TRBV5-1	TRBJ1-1	TGCGCCAGCAGCTTGGAATTTCTTAGGGCGTACACTGAAGCTTTCTTT	CASSLEFLRAYTEAFF
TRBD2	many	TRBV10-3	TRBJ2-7	TGTGCCATCAGTGAGTCGCCCGGACTAGCGGGGGACTACGAGCAGTACTTC	CAISESPGLAGDYEQYF
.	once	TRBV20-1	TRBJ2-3	TGCAGTGCTCGCTACTTCCATAGCACAGATACGCAGTATTTT	CSARYFHSTDTQYF
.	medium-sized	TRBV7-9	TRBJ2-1	TGTGCCAGCAGACCATTCATAGTGGGTAATGAGCAGTTCTTC	CASRPFIVGNEQFF
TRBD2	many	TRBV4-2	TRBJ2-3	TGTGCCAGCAGCCATGGTAGCGGGGGGGCTAGCACAGATACGCAGTATTTT	CASSHGSGGASTDTQYF
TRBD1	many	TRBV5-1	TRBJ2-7	TGCGCCAGCAGCTTGCTAGGGGGCAGCGGCTACGAGCAGTACTTC	CASSLLGGSGYEQYF
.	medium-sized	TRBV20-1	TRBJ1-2	TGCAGTGCCGAACACTACTATGGCTACACCTTC	CSAEHYYGYTF
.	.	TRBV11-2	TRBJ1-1	TGTGCCAGCAGCTTAGATACTCAGGTCCATGAAGCTTTCTTT	CASSLDTQVHEAFF
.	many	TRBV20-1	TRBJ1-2	TGCAGTGCTAGAGTTGGGGGGGACTATGGCTACACCTTC	CSARVGGDYGYTF
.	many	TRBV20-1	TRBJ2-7	TGCAGTGCTACCTCGGGCAGAACCTACGAGCAGTACTTC	CSATSGRTYEQYF
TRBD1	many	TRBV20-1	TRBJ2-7	TGCAGTGCCCTTCGGACAGGGTCCGGCGAGCAGTACTTC	CSALRTGSGEQYF
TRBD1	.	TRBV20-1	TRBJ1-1	TGCAGTGCTACCGACTCAGGGGGCGGGAACACTGAAGCTTTCTTT	CSATDSGGGNTEAFF
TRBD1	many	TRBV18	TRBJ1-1	TGTGCCAGCTCACGATGGACAGGGGAGGATGAAGCTTTCTTT	CASSRWTGEDEAFF
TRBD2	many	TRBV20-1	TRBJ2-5	TGCAGTGCTAGAGATCTACCGACTAGCCCAGAGACCCAGTACTTC	CSARDLPTSPETQYF
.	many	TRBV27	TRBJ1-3	TGTGCCAGCAGTTTAGACAGGACGGGAGGAAACACCATATATTTT	CASSLDRTGGNTIYF
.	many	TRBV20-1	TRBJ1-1	TGCAGTGCTAGAGATTGGGTGGGCACTGAAGCTTTCTTT	CSARDWVGTEAFF
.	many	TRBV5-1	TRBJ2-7	TGCGCCAGCAGCTTGGCACAGTCGGGGCCGCAGTACTTC	CASSLAQSGPQYF
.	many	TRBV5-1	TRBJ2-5	TGCGCCAGCAGCCGAACTCCTGGTGGAGCGAAAGAAGAGACCCAGTACTTC	CASSRTPGGAKEETQYF
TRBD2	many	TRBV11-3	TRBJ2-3	TGTGCCAGCAGCTTAACTAGCGTTAACACAGATACGCAGTATTTT	CASSLTSVNTDTQYF
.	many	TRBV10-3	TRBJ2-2	TGTGCCATCAGTTCCGACAGATTCACCGGGGAGCTGTTTTTT	CAISSDRFTGELFF
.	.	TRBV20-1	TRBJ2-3	TGCAGTGCCCAAGACGGCGTTCGGACAGATACGCAGTATTTT	CSAQDGVRTDTQYF
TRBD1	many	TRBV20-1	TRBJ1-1	TGCAGTGCGGGGGGGACAGGGATGGACACTGAAGCTTTCTTT	CSAGGTGMDTEAFF
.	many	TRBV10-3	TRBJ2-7	TGTGCCATCGCAGGGAGCTCCTACGAGCAGTACTTC	CAIAGSSYEQYF
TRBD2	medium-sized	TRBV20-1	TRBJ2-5	TGCAGTGCTAGGATCGGCGGGGGTCGAGAGACCCAGTACTTC	CSARIGGGRETQYF
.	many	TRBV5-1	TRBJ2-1	TGCGCCAGCAGCTTGGTATGGAGAGGAGATGAGCAGTTCTTC	CASSLVWRGDEQFF